Below, one TCR beta chain is given with its context. Its antigen is as yet unknown. Unique molecular identifiers were incorporated during preparation of the TCRbeta library. TCRdb reprocessed the PCR reads via MiXCR and lists one record per CDR3 protein. The sample includes fewer than 750,000 distinct CDR3 sequences, 27% of them seen just once. CDR3 length: 16 amino acids. The germline gives CDR1 KGHSH, CDR2 LQKENI. Trimming cost V 2 bases and J 4 bases, with 14 bases left between them. This specimen comes from a study of T-cell reconstitution after alpha-beta-depleted transplantation in children. Study-level results: Two months or so post-transplant, alpha-beta T cells reportedly derived from several hundred expanded graft clones. There were some patients whose high TCRbeta diversity at day 60 came from surviving recipient T cells and thymic progenitors. Newly produced T cells mostly accounted for T-cell counts and diversity one year post-transplant.

The gene calls are TRBV18 and TRBJ2-2, with a tentative D call TRBD2 (5 bases). The specimen was PBMCs, collected before TCRalphabeta/CD19-depleted stem cell transplant. This receptor was obtained from a boy in the first two years of life with Wiskott-Aldrich syndrome, due to receive a stem cell transplant. The CDR3 region has the DNA TGTGCCAGCTCACCAAAAGGGAGTAGCTCCACCGGGGAGCTGTTTTTT. Residues: CASSPKGSSSTGELFF.